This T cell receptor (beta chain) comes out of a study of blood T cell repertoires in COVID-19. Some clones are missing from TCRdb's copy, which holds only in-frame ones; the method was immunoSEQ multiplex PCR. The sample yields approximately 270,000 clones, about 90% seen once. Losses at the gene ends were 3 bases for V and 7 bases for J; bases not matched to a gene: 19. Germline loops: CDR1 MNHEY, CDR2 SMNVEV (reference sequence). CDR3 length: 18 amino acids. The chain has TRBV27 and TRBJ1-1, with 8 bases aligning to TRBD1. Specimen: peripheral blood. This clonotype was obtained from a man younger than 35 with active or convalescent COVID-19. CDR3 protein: CASSFRFTRDRRLNEAFF. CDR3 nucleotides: TGTGCCAGCAGTTTTAGATTCACAAGGGACAGGAGGTTAAATGAAGCTTTCTTT.